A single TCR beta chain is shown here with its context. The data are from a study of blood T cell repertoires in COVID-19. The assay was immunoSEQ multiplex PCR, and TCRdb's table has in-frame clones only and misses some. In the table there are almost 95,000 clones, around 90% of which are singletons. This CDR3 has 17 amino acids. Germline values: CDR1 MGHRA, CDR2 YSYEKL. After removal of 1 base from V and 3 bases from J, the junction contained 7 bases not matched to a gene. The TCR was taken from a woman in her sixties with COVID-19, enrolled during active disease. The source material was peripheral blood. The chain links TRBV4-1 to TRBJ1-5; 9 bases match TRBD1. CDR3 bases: TGCGCCAGCAGCCAAGCGCCCGGGACAGGGTACAATCAGCCCCAGCATTTT. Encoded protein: CASSQAPGTGYNQPQHF.